The entry below describes one TCR beta chain. Its specificity is not known. The assay was immunoSEQ multiplex PCR, and TCRdb's table has in-frame clones only and misses some. The table has some 170,000 clones, about 88% seen once. This sample is drawn from a study of T cell responses to AZD1222 COVID-19 vaccine. Study results and caveats: Donors in the cohort were predominantly white British and more often female, and clonal diversity was possibly underestimated.

J was trimmed by 3 bases and V by 3 bases; bases with no gene match: 9. CDR3 size: 16 residues. In germline, CDR1 is SGDLS, CDR2 YYNGEE. The source material was peripheral blood, sampled on day 0 of AZD1222 vaccination. This clonotype originated in an adult in good health. The chain uses TRBV9 and TRBJ1-5, with 7 bases aligning to TRBD1. The CDR3 spells CASSGDRDSTNQPQHF. In DNA, the CDR3 is TGTGCCAGCAGCGGAGACCGGGACAGCACCAATCAGCCCCAGCATTTT.